This is a list of T cell receptor beta chains from one sample in a study of cytomegalovirus exposure and HLA in healthy donors. Clones were read by immunoSEQ multiplex PCR, and TCRdb kept only the in-frame ones, dropping some. In the table there are about 130,000 clones, around 80% of which are singletons. Material for sequencing was PBMCs. Source of these receptors: a man in his forties in good health and CMV-seropositive. Both conserved end residues are part of each CDR3. The order of the fields is clone size, D gene, V gene, J gene, CDR3 protein, CDR3 DNA. A D gene is named only where the DNA matches it firmly. A clone size is listed for some rows: how often the clone was seen (once, few, many), or a class if it is expanded.

>once|TRBD1|TRBV19|TRBJ2-7
CASTRDRASYEQYF
TGTGCCAGTACCCGGGACAGGGCATCCTACGAGCAGTACTTC
>-|TRBD1|TRBV28|TRBJ1-4
CASSTPDRGNEKLFF
TGTGCCAGCAGTACCCCGGACAGGGGTAATGAAAAACTGTTTTTT
>-|-|TRBV2|TRBJ1-5
CASSEGIGGSYSNQPQHF
TGTGCCAGCAGTGAAGGAATTGGGGGGAGTTATAGCAATCAGCCCCAGCATTTT
>-|-|TRBV14|TRBJ1-1
CASSQVGSNTEAFF
TGTGCCAGCAGCCAAGTTGGGAGTAACACTGAAGCTTTCTTT
>-|-|TRBV6-4|TRBJ1-4
CASTPDPAGGEKLFF
TGTGCCAGCACCCCGGATCCGGCGGGTGGTGAAAAACTGTTTTTT
>few|-|TRBV7-2|TRBJ1-3
CASSLQGSSGNTIYF
TGTGCCAGCAGCTTACAGGGGAGCTCTGGAAACACCATATATTTT
>-|-|TRBV5-1|TRBJ1-4
CASSTLQGGNEKLFF
TGCGCCAGCAGCACCTTACAGGGCGGGAATGAAAAACTGTTTTTT
>-|-|TRBV5-1|TRBJ1-1
CASSPGNVGGDTEAFF
TGCGCCAGCAGCCCTGGGAATGTAGGGGGGGACACTGAAGCTTTCTTT
>few|-|TRBV20-1|TRBJ1-2
CSASGFGGYTF
TGCAGTGCTTCAGGGTTTGGAGGCTACACCTTC
>-|TRBD2|TRBV19|TRBJ2-5
CASSSGRRETQYF
TGTGCCAGTAGTAGCGGGAGGCGTGAGACCCAGTACTTC
>-|TRBD1|TRBV6-1|TRBJ2-5
CASDGTGDLETQYF
TGTGCCAGCGACGGGACAGGGGACTTAGAGACCCAGTACTTC
>-|-|TRBV29-1|TRBJ2-2
CSVEFSGNTGELFF
TGCAGCGTTGAATTTAGCGGGAACACCGGGGAGCTGTTTTTT
>-|-|TRBV5-3|TRBJ1-3
CATTGSSGNTIYF
TGTGCCACGACAGGCAGCTCTGGAAACACCATATATTTT
>-|TRBD2|TRBV5-6|TRBJ2-1
CASSFTSGLYNEQFF
TGTGCCAGCAGTTTTACTAGCGGGCTTTACAATGAGCAGTTCTTC
>-|-|TRBV7-9|TRBJ2-5
CASSPGNIVGQETQYF
TGTGCCAGCAGCCCAGGAAACATAGTTGGGCAAGAGACCCAGTACTTC
>-|-|TRBV4-1|TRBJ1-4
CASSQDWGHSEKLFF
TGCGCCAGCAGCCAAGATTGGGGACATAGCGAAAAACTGTTTTTT
>few|-|TRBV6-1|TRBJ2-2
CASIYRDLNGELFF
TGTGCCAGCATCTACAGGGATTTGAACGGGGAGCTGTTTTTT
>once|TRBD1|TRBV5-8|TRBJ1-1
CASSQGQVNTEAFF
TGTGCCAGCAGCCAGGGACAGGTGAACACTGAAGCTTTCTTT
>-|-|TRBV11-2|TRBJ1-5
CASSWGGPQPQHF
TGTGCCAGCAGCTGGGGGGGGCCTCAGCCCCAGCATTTT
>once|TRBD2|TRBV9|TRBJ2-2
CASSVGGPGLAVNTGELFF
TGTGCCAGCAGCGTAGGGGGCCCGGGACTAGCGGTGAACACCGGGGAGCTGTTTTTT
>-|TRBD2|TRBV6-6|TRBJ2-3
CASDDKRGATDTQYF
TGTGCCAGTGATGATAAGCGGGGGGCCACAGATACGCAGTATTTT
>-|TRBD1|TRBV2|TRBJ1-6
CASRSGQGLSPLHF
TGTGCCAGCAGATCCGGACAGGGTCTTTCACCCCTCCACTTT
>-|-|TRBV7-3|TRBJ2-3
CASSLLTASDTQYF
TGTGCCAGCAGCTTACTCACCGCGTCGGATACGCAGTATTTT
>few|-|TRBV18|TRBJ1-5
CASSRGGDQPQHF
TGTGCCAGCTCACGCGGAGGGGATCAGCCCCAGCATTTT
>-|-|TRBV29-1|TRBJ1-1
CSGVRGAGAEAFF
TGCAGCGGCGTGCGGGGGGCGGGAGCTGAAGCTTTCTTT
>once|-|TRBV6-1|TRBJ2-3
CASSSWGGTDTQYF
TGTGCCAGCAGTTCATGGGGGGGCACAGATACGCAGTATTTT
>-|-|TRBV5-4|TRBJ2-3
CASRSLLASSTDTQYF
TGTGCCAGCAGGTCGCTCCTAGCCAGTAGCACAGATACGCAGTATTTT
>-|-|TRBV27|TRBJ2-7
CASSLSWPGGLYEQYF
TGTGCCAGCAGTTTATCTTGGCCAGGGGGGCTATACGAGCAGTACTTC
>-|TRBD2|TRBV2|TRBJ2-1
CASRGNSGRPPSSYNEQFF
TGTGCCAGCAGGGGTAATAGCGGGAGGCCGCCAAGCTCCTACAATGAGCAGTTCTTC
>-|-|TRBV6-5|TRBJ1-1
CASTQGHLNTEAFF
TGTGCCAGCACCCAAGGACACCTGAACACTGAAGCTTTCTTT
>-|TRBD1|TRBV7-3|TRBJ1-1
CASSGQGGTEAFF
TGTGCCAGCAGCGGACAGGGGGGGACTGAAGCTTTCTTT
>-|TRBD1|TRBV18|TRBJ1-1
CASSPTGGQRSNTEAFF
TGTGCCAGCTCACCGACAGGGGGCCAGCGGTCGAACACTGAAGCTTTCTTT
>-|-|TRBV6-5|TRBJ1-6
CASISSSYNSPLHF
TGTGCCAGCATCTCTAGCTCCTATAATTCACCCCTCCACTTT
>-|-|TRBV7-9|TRBJ1-1
CSSRRLRGEAFF
TGTTCCAGCAGGCGACTCCGTGGTGAAGCTTTCTTT
>-|TRBD1|TRBV5-1|TRBJ1-5
CASSLQQGAQPQHF
TGCGCCAGCAGCTTGCAGCAGGGGGCCCAGCCCCAGCATTTT
>-|-|TRBV7-9|TRBJ1-2
CASSPFDGYTF
TGTGCCAGCAGCCCGTTCGATGGCTACACCTTC
>once|TRBD2|TRBV4-2|TRBJ2-7
CTSSQGSQREASYEQYF
TGTACCAGCAGCCAAGGTTCCCAGCGGGAGGCGTCCTACGAGCAGTACTTC
>-|-|TRBV7-9|TRBJ2-2
CASSLELNTGELFF
TGTGCCAGCAGCTTAGAACTAAACACCGGGGAGCTGTTTTTT
>once|-|TRBV5-6|TRBJ1-2
CASSLMGDYTF
TGTGCCAGCAGCTTGATGGGAGACTACACCTTC
>-|-|TRBV14|TRBJ1-1
CASSLLGGMDTEAFF
TGTGCCAGCAGCCTCCTCGGGGGAATGGACACTGAAGCTTTCTTT
>few|-|TRBV5-1|TRBJ1-2
CASSDSGSGYGYTF
TGCGCCAGTTCCGACTCCGGATCTGGTTATGGCTACACCTTC
>-|TRBD1|TRBV19|TRBJ2-7
CASSIVGTDIYEQYF
TGTGCCAGTAGTATAGTTGGGACAGATATCTACGAGCAGTACTTC
>-|TRBD2|TRBV19|TRBJ2-1
CASSNGRANHEQFF
TGTGCCAGTAGTAACGGGAGGGCCAACCATGAGCAGTTCTTC
>-|-|TRBV29-1|TRBJ1-1
CSVDEVNTEAFF
TGCAGCGTTGATGAGGTGAACACTGAAGCTTTCTTT
>-|-|TRBV2|TRBJ2-3
CASSEIGADTQYF
TGTGCCAGCAGTGAAATAGGGGCAGATACGCAGTATTTT
>-|TRBD2|TRBV10-1|TRBJ2-7
CASSSAGAGYEQYF
TGCGCCAGCAGCTCAGCGGGAGCGGGCTACGAGCAGTACTTC
>-|TRBD2|TRBV7-3|TRBJ2-7
CASSTTRGGLAGSEQYF
TGTGCCAGCAGCACGACCCGGGGGGGACTAGCGGGTAGTGAGCAGTACTTC
>-|TRBD1|TRBV5-5|TRBJ2-7
CASSLAPGQGGYEQYF
TGTGCCAGCAGCTTGGCCCCGGGACAGGGGGGGTACGAGCAGTACTTC
>-|TRBD2|TRBV10-1|TRBJ2-7
CASSEDAGGNYEQYF
TGCGCCAGCAGTGAGGATGCGGGAGGGAACTACGAGCAGTACTTC
>-|TRBD1|TRBV18|TRBJ2-7
CASSPGTGGEYEQYF
TGTGCCAGCTCACCCGGGACAGGGGGTGAGTACGAGCAGTACTTC
>-|TRBD1|TRBV6-1|TRBJ2-7
CASSRDRALYEQYF
TGTGCCAGCAGCCGGGACAGGGCCCTCTACGAGCAGTACTTC
>-|TRBD1|TRBV5-1|TRBJ1-2
CASSSGQGNDYGYTF
TGCGCCAGCAGCTCCGGACAGGGGAACGACTATGGCTACACCTTC
>-|TRBD1|TRBV27|TRBJ1-2
CASSSTGTGGNYGYTF
TGTGCCAGCAGCTCCACCGGGACAGGGGGGAACTATGGCTACACCTTC
>few|TRBD2|TRBV5-4|TRBJ2-3
CASSSFSGVSTDTQYF
TGTGCCAGCAGCTCCTTTAGCGGGGTAAGCACAGATACGCAGTATTTT
>-|-|TRBV2|TRBJ1-2
CASGWTGFYGYTF
TGTGCCAGCGGATGGACGGGATTTTATGGCTACACCTTC
>-|-|TRBV6-5|TRBJ2-3
CASKSQDSQHEQYF
TGTGCCAGCAAATCCCAGGACTCCCAGCATGAGCAGTATTTT
>once|TRBD2|TRBV7-2|TRBJ2-3
CASSFRLADTDTQYF
TGTGCCAGCAGCTTCCGACTAGCAGACACAGATACGCAGTATTTT
>-|TRBD2|TRBV6-4|TRBJ2-1
CASSDLAGDNEQFF
TGTGCCAGCAGTGACCTAGCGGGCGACAATGAGCAGTTCTTC
>-|-|TRBV11-1|TRBJ2-7
CASSLGQNYEQYF
TGTGCCAGCAGCTTAGGACAGAACTACGAGCAGTACTTC
>-|TRBD1|TRBV2|TRBJ1-4
CASRNLQGVGEKLFF
TGTGCCAGCAGAAATCTACAGGGGGTGGGGGAAAAACTGTTTTTT